Listed below are T cell receptor beta chains from one sample, sequenced in a study of cytotoxic CD8 clonotypes in ibrutinib-treated CLL. Repertoires were generated with immunoSEQ multiplex PCR, while TCRdb's copy carries only in-frame clones and drops some. This table has 65,000 to 85,000 clones, about nine tenths appearing once. The sample was PBMCs, taken after 12 months of ibrutinib treatment. All receptors come from a human donor with chronic lymphocytic leukemia. Both conserved end residues are part of each CDR3. A D gene is named only where the DNA matches it firmly. Size values are once, few and many counts, or a class for expanded clones, and some rows have none.

v_gene: TRBV5-4; d_gene: -; abundance: -; j_gene: TRBJ2-7; CDR3aa: CASSLLEVGTVEQYF; CDR3nt: TGTGCCAGCAGCTTATTGGAAGTAGGGACTGTCGAGCAGTACTTC
v_gene: TRBV4-3; d_gene: TRBD1; abundance: -; j_gene: TRBJ2-2; CDR3aa: CASSRRGDSANTGELFF; CDR3nt: TGCGCCAGCAGCCGGAGAGGGGACAGTGCGAACACCGGGGAGCTGTTTTTT
v_gene: TRBV7-2; d_gene: TRBD1; abundance: -; j_gene: TRBJ1-2; CDR3aa: CASSLGAGGYGYTF; CDR3nt: TGTGCCAGCAGCTTAGGGGCAGGGGGCTATGGCTACACCTTC
v_gene: TRBV19; d_gene: TRBD1; abundance: -; j_gene: TRBJ1-3; CDR3aa: CASRVGTDSGNTIYF; CDR3nt: TGTGCCAGCCGCGTGGGGACAGACTCTGGAAACACCATATATTTT
v_gene: TRBV5-5; d_gene: -; abundance: -; j_gene: TRBJ2-7; CDR3aa: CASSLAVQVNYEQYF; CDR3nt: TGTGCCAGCAGCTTGGCCGTACAGGTTAACTACGAGCAGTACTTC
v_gene: TRBV15; d_gene: TRBD2; abundance: -; j_gene: TRBJ2-7; CDR3aa: CATSRVTSGYEQYF; CDR3nt: TGTGCCACCAGCAGAGTGACTAGCGGCTACGAGCAGTACTTC
v_gene: TRBV21-1; d_gene: -; abundance: -; j_gene: TRBJ2-1; CDR3aa: CASSKDLSEATYNEQFF; CDR3nt: TGTGCCAGCAGCAAAGACCTATCTGAGGCAACCTACAATGAGCAGTTCTTC
v_gene: TRBV9; d_gene: -; abundance: -; j_gene: TRBJ1-1; CDR3aa: CASSLGMGSTEAFF; CDR3nt: TGTGCCAGCAGTTTAGGTATGGGGAGCACTGAAGCTTTCTTT
v_gene: TRBV5-6; d_gene: TRBD1; abundance: -; j_gene: TRBJ1-2; CDR3aa: CASSLDGQGYGYTF; CDR3nt: TGTGCCAGCAGCTTGGATGGACAGGGGTATGGCTACACCTTC
v_gene: TRBV5-1; d_gene: -; abundance: -; j_gene: TRBJ2-5; CDR3aa: CASSLRTVQETQYF; CDR3nt: TGCGCCAGCAGCCTACGGACAGTTCAAGAGACCCAGTACTTC
v_gene: TRBV4-2; d_gene: -; abundance: -; j_gene: TRBJ2-7; CDR3aa: CASSQERGYSYEQYF; CDR3nt: TGTGCCAGCAGCCAAGAACGTGGCTACTCCTACGAGCAGTACTTC
v_gene: TRBV28; d_gene: -; abundance: once; j_gene: TRBJ1-2; CDR3aa: CASSLEQAGGYTF; CDR3nt: TGTGCCAGCAGTTTAGAACAGGCGGGTGGCTACACCTTC
v_gene: TRBV5-1; d_gene: TRBD2; abundance: -; j_gene: TRBJ2-1; CDR3aa: CASSLQREISNEQFF; CDR3nt: TGCGCCAGCAGCTTACAGCGGGAGATTTCCAATGAGCAGTTCTTC
v_gene: TRBV9; d_gene: -; abundance: -; j_gene: TRBJ2-3; CDR3aa: CASSVALASFSDTQYF; CDR3nt: TGTGCCAGCAGCGTAGCTCTAGCGTCGTTCTCAGATACGCAGTATTTT
v_gene: TRBV5-1; d_gene: TRBD1; abundance: -; j_gene: TRBJ1-4; CDR3aa: CASSLSGGNEKLFF; CDR3nt: TGCGCCAGCAGCTTGTCAGGGGGTAATGAAAAACTGTTTTTT
v_gene: TRBV7-9; d_gene: TRBD2; abundance: -; j_gene: TRBJ2-3; CDR3aa: CASSPGAGDTDTQYF; CDR3nt: TGTGCCAGCAGCCCAGGAGCGGGGGACACAGATACGCAGTATTTT
v_gene: TRBV28; d_gene: -; abundance: few; j_gene: TRBJ1-1; CDR3aa: CASSLIGATNTEAFF; CDR3nt: TGTGCCAGCAGTTTAATAGGGGCTACGAACACTGAAGCTTTCTTT
v_gene: TRBV7-3; d_gene: -; abundance: -; j_gene: TRBJ2-1; CDR3aa: CASSLSSYNEQFF; CDR3nt: TGTGCCAGCAGCTTAAGCTCCTACAATGAGCAGTTCTTC
v_gene: TRBV7-2; d_gene: -; abundance: -; j_gene: TRBJ2-3; CDR3aa: CASRYAGGADTQYF; CDR3nt: TGTGCCAGCAGATATGCTGGGGGCGCAGATACGCAGTATTTT
v_gene: TRBV4-1; d_gene: -; abundance: -; j_gene: TRBJ2-7; CDR3aa: CASSRLTGGHGDYEQYF; CDR3nt: TGCGCCAGCAGCCGCCTGACTGGGGGCCACGGAGACTACGAGCAGTACTTC
v_gene: TRBV5-5; d_gene: -; abundance: -; j_gene: TRBJ2-7; CDR3aa: CASSPGTGVTYEQYF; CDR3nt: TGTGCCAGCAGCCCCGGGACTGGCGTCACCTACGAGCAGTACTTC
v_gene: TRBV19; d_gene: -; abundance: -; j_gene: TRBJ2-3; CDR3aa: CASSDQSTDTQYF; CDR3nt: TGTGCCAGTAGTGATCAAAGCACAGATACGCAGTATTTT
v_gene: TRBV18; d_gene: TRBD1; abundance: -; j_gene: TRBJ1-2; CDR3aa: CASSPNRGHRKINYGYTF; CDR3nt: TGTGCCAGCTCACCAAACAGGGGACACCGAAAGATTAACTATGGCTACACCTTC
v_gene: TRBV10-2; d_gene: TRBD1; abundance: -; j_gene: TRBJ2-7; CDR3aa: CASSASGQGFADEQYF; CDR3nt: TGCGCCAGCAGTGCCTCGGGACAGGGCTTCGCCGACGAGCAGTACTTC
v_gene: TRBV7-2; d_gene: TRBD1; abundance: few; j_gene: TRBJ1-5; CDR3aa: CASSRQGRGNQPQHF; CDR3nt: TGTGCCAGCAGCCGACAGGGGAGGGGCAATCAGCCCCAGCATTTT
v_gene: TRBV7-9; d_gene: TRBD1; abundance: -; j_gene: TRBJ2-7; CDR3aa: CASSARTGPSSYEQYF; CDR3nt: TGTGCCAGCAGCGCCCGGACAGGGCCTTCTTCCTACGAGCAGTACTTC
v_gene: TRBV15; d_gene: -; abundance: -; j_gene: TRBJ2-7; CDR3aa: CATSNGQAYEQYF; CDR3nt: TGTGCCACCAGCAACGGACAAGCCTACGAGCAGTACTTC
v_gene: TRBV19; d_gene: TRBD1; abundance: -; j_gene: TRBJ2-7; CDR3aa: CASSGQGKDYEQYF; CDR3nt: TGTGCCAGTAGCGGACAGGGAAAGGATTACGAGCAGTACTTC
v_gene: TRBV19; d_gene: -; abundance: -; j_gene: TRBJ1-1; CDR3aa: CASSNGVNTEAFF; CDR3nt: TGTGCCAGTAGTAATGGGGTGAACACTGAAGCTTTCTTT
v_gene: TRBV18; d_gene: -; abundance: -; j_gene: TRBJ2-1; CDR3aa: CASSSRDEQFF; CDR3nt: TGTGCCAGCTCATCTAGGGATGAGCAGTTCTTC
v_gene: TRBV6-1; d_gene: -; abundance: -; j_gene: TRBJ2-7; CDR3aa: CASSFHRSDSYEQYF; CDR3nt: TGTGCCAGCAGTTTCCACAGGTCGGACTCCTACGAGCAGTACTTC
v_gene: TRBV9; d_gene: -; abundance: -; j_gene: TRBJ2-3; CDR3aa: CASSVGQRDTQYF; CDR3nt: TGTGCCAGCAGCGTAGGTCAGCGGGATACGCAGTATTTT
v_gene: TRBV19; d_gene: -; abundance: -; j_gene: TRBJ2-7; CDR3aa: CASSWRGTDEQYF; CDR3nt: TGTGCCAGTAGTTGGAGGGGGACGGACGAGCAGTACTTC
v_gene: TRBV19; d_gene: -; abundance: -; j_gene: TRBJ1-2; CDR3aa: CASSHGVGIGTWGYTF; CDR3nt: TGTGCCAGTAGCCACGGGGTGGGAATCGGAACATGGGGCTACACCTTC
v_gene: TRBV7-6; d_gene: TRBD2; abundance: few; j_gene: TRBJ2-3; CDR3aa: CASSPSVARYSGSYTDTQYF; CDR3nt: TGTGCCAGCAGCCCGTCGGTTGCCAGGTATAGCGGGAGTTACACAGATACGCAGTATTTT
v_gene: TRBV5-1; d_gene: TRBD1; abundance: -; j_gene: TRBJ2-3; CDR3aa: CASNQGGLRDTQYF; CDR3nt: TGCGCCAGCAACCAAGGGGGCCTGCGGGATACGCAGTATTTT
v_gene: TRBV6-5; d_gene: -; abundance: -; j_gene: TRBJ1-1; CDR3aa: CASSYRDGMNTEAFF; CDR3nt: TGTGCCAGCAGTTACCGGGACGGGATGAACACTGAAGCTTTCTTT
v_gene: TRBV6-1; d_gene: -; abundance: -; j_gene: TRBJ2-4; CDR3aa: CASSELATLAKNIQYF; CDR3nt: TGTGCCAGCAGTGAATTAGCGACCCTAGCCAAAAACATTCAGTACTTC
v_gene: TRBV5-8; d_gene: -; abundance: -; j_gene: TRBJ2-3; CDR3aa: CASSLAWGVDTQYF; CDR3nt: TGTGCCAGCAGCTTGGCATGGGGGGTCGATACGCAGTATTTT
v_gene: TRBV2; d_gene: -; abundance: -; j_gene: TRBJ2-1; CDR3aa: CASTSRDGTYNEQFF; CDR3nt: TGTGCCAGCACCTCACGGGACGGAACCTACAATGAGCAGTTCTTC
v_gene: TRBV2; d_gene: -; abundance: -; j_gene: TRBJ1-5; CDR3aa: CASSVQGGTEPQHF; CDR3nt: TGTGCCAGCAGTGTACAGGGAGGAACTGAGCCCCAGCATTTT
v_gene: TRBV5-6; d_gene: -; abundance: -; j_gene: TRBJ1-1; CDR3aa: CASSLGGATEAFF; CDR3nt: TGTGCCAGCAGCTTGGGAGGTGCCACTGAAGCTTTCTTT
v_gene: TRBV9; d_gene: TRBD2; abundance: -; j_gene: TRBJ2-1; CDR3aa: CASSPRGGLAYYNEQFF; CDR3nt: TGTGCCAGCAGCCCAAGGGGGGGACTAGCTTACTACAATGAGCAGTTCTTC
v_gene: TRBV7-3; d_gene: TRBD1; abundance: -; j_gene: TRBJ1-1; CDR3aa: CASSSSGTGATEAFF; CDR3nt: TGTGCCAGCAGCTCATCCGGGACAGGAGCCACTGAAGCTTTCTTT
v_gene: TRBV6-1; d_gene: TRBD2; abundance: -; j_gene: TRBJ2-1; CDR3aa: CASSEMLAGGGYNEQFF; CDR3nt: TGTGCCAGCAGTGAAATGCTAGCGGGAGGAGGGTACAATGAGCAGTTCTTC
v_gene: TRBV7-6; d_gene: TRBD2; abundance: -; j_gene: TRBJ2-5; CDR3aa: CASSSLRTSGGKETQYF; CDR3nt: TGTGCCAGCAGCTCCCTAAGGACTAGCGGAGGAAAAGAGACCCAGTACTTC
v_gene: TRBV7-6; d_gene: -; abundance: once; j_gene: TRBJ2-5; CDR3aa: CASSLSPRETQYF; CDR3nt: TGTGCCAGCAGCTTGTCCCCTCGCGAGACCCAGTACTTC
v_gene: TRBV7-8; d_gene: TRBD2; abundance: -; j_gene: TRBJ2-1; CDR3aa: CASSLGGRGYYNEQFF; CDR3nt: TGTGCCAGCAGCTTAGGAGGGAGGGGTTATTACAATGAGCAGTTCTTC
v_gene: TRBV7-2; d_gene: -; abundance: -; j_gene: TRBJ1-4; CDR3aa: CASSPGTAFNEKLFF; CDR3nt: TGTGCCAGCAGCCCAGGGACCGCCTTCAATGAAAAACTGTTTTTT
v_gene: TRBV15; d_gene: -; abundance: -; j_gene: TRBJ1-2; CDR3aa: CATSRDIGRSYGYTF; CDR3nt: TGTGCCACCAGCAGAGATATAGGCAGGAGTTATGGCTACACCTTC
v_gene: TRBV28; d_gene: -; abundance: -; j_gene: TRBJ1-4; CDR3aa: CASSRDSTRVEKLFF; CDR3nt: TGTGCCAGCAGCCGAGACTCAACAAGGGTTGAAAAACTGTTTTTT
v_gene: TRBV7-2; d_gene: TRBD2; abundance: -; j_gene: TRBJ2-1; CDR3aa: CASSLRLAGLAYNEQFF; CDR3nt: TGTGCCAGCAGCCTCAGACTAGCGGGCTTAGCATACAATGAGCAGTTCTTC
v_gene: TRBV7-8; d_gene: -; abundance: -; j_gene: TRBJ1-1; CDR3aa: CASSLGNAGAFF; CDR3nt: TGTGCCAGCAGCTTGGGGAATGCCGGCGCTTTCTTT
v_gene: TRBV5-4; d_gene: -; abundance: -; j_gene: TRBJ2-7; CDR3aa: CASSQGLIYEQYF; CDR3nt: TGTGCCAGCAGCCAAGGACTAATATACGAGCAGTACTTC